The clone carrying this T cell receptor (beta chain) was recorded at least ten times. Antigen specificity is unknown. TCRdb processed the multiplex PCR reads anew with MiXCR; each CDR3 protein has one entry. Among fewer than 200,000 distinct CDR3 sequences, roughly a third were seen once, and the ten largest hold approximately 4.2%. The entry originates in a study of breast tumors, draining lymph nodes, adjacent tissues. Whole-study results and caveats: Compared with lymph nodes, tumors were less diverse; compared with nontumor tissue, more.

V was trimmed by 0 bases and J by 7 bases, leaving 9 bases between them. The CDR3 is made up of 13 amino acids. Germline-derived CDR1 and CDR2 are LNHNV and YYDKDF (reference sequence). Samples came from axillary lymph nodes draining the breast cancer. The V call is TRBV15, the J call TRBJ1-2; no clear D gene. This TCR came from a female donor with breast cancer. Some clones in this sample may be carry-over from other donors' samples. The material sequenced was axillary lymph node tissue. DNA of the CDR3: TGTGCCACCAGCAGAGAACAGTCCGTTGGCTACACCTTC. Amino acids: CATSREQSVGYTF.